This T cell receptor beta chain was sequenced during a study of CD8 T cells in Susac syndrome. The authors negatively isolated CD8+ and CD4+ T cells and FACS-enriched TEMRA cells. Trimming left V 5 bases short and J 6 bases short, with 19 bases between. Looked up from germline, CDR1 is SQVTM and CDR2 is ANQGSEA. The CDR3 length is 15 residues. A quantity of about 0.5 to 1 ug RNA underwent reverse transcription using random hexamers. One entry per CDR3 protein results from TCRdb running MiXCR on the immunoSEQ multiplex PCR reads. The sample carries roughly 180,000 distinct CDR3 sequences, around 96% recorded once.

This clonotype originated in a human donor in good health. The sample was CD4+ T cells from PBMCs. The genes are TRBV29-1 and TRBJ1-4, with no clear D. CDR3 in DNA: TGCAGCGTTTGCACCCCAGCTTCGGGAGATGAAAAACTGTTTTTT. The encoded protein is CSVCTPASGDEKLFF.